This is a list of T cell receptor beta chains from one sample in a study of blood T cell repertoires in COVID-19. Clones were sequenced by immunoSEQ multiplex PCR, and TCRdb holds only the in-frame ones, with some missing. Among about 140,000 clones listed, 75% to 85% were seen once. Specimen: peripheral blood. The receptors shown here come from a woman older than 75 with active or convalescent COVID-19. The CDR3 runs from the conserved cysteine through the conserved F or W. Each record gives: CDR3 length, V gene, clone size, D gene, J gene, CDR3 protein, CDR3 DNA. A D gene is named only where the DNA matches it firmly. Size is stated for part of the rows, as once, few or many counts, or as a class when the clone is expanded.

13	TRBV28	-	TRBD1	TRBJ1-1	CASSLFRGPEAFF	TGTGCCAGCAGTTTATTCAGGGGGCCTGAAGCTTTCTTT
14	TRBV30	few	-	TRBJ1-6	CASQANSYNSPLHF	TGTGCCTCCCAAGCGAATTCCTATAATTCACCCCTCCACTTT
17	TRBV18	-	-	TRBJ1-1	CASSKGWQGGGSTEAFF	TGTGCCAGCTCGAAGGGTTGGCAGGGAGGAGGCTCCACTGAAGCTTTCTTT
16	TRBV28	-	-	TRBJ2-5	CASSLSGVIVQETQYF	TGTGCCAGCAGTTTATCCGGGGTAATCGTCCAAGAGACCCAGTACTTC
14	TRBV18	-	-	TRBJ1-4	CASSPLGGNEKLFF	TGTGCCAGCTCACCACTAGGGGGAAATGAAAAACTGTTTTTT
12	TRBV19	once	-	TRBJ2-3	CASREGTDTQYF	TGTGCCAGTAGGGAGGGCACAGATACGCAGTATTTT
15	TRBV10-2	once	TRBD2	TRBJ2-5	CASSGAAGGEETQYF	TGCGCCAGCAGTGGCGCGGCGGGGGGTGAAGAGACCCAGTACTTC
17	TRBV5-4	-	-	TRBJ1-2	CASSSGGGSTTNHGYTF	TGTGCCAGCAGCTCGGGGGGGGGCAGCACGACGAACCATGGCTACACCTTC
13	TRBV12-5	-	TRBD1	TRBJ1-2	CASGLGQGEGYTF	TGTGCTAGTGGTTTAGGACAGGGGGAAGGCTACACCTTC
13	TRBV7-3	few	-	TRBJ1-1	CASSLQGMGEAFF	TGTGCCAGCAGCTTACAGGGGATGGGTGAAGCTTTCTTT
12	TRBV29-1	-	-	TRBJ2-2	CSVEDLSGELFF	TGCAGCGTTGAAGACCTCTCCGGGGAGCTGTTTTTT
16	TRBV3-1/TRBV3-2	-	TRBD1	TRBJ2-4	CASSPNPGQGSGIQYF	TGTGCCAGCAGTCCCAATCCGGGACAGGGATCTGGCATTCAGTACTTC
17	TRBV7-2	-	-	TRBJ1-6	CASSLVQGPGNNSPLHF	TGTGCCAGCAGCTTAGTTCAGGGGCCGGGGAATAATTCACCCCTCCACTTT
15	TRBV5-1	-	TRBD2	TRBJ2-2	CASSLAGPNTGELFF	TGCGCCAGCAGCTTAGCGGGGCCGAACACCGGGGAGCTGTTTTTT
16	TRBV27	-	-	TRBJ2-5	CASSPPGWAAQETQYF	TGTGCCAGCAGTCCCCCCGGTTGGGCAGCTCAAGAGACCCAGTACTTC
13	TRBV12-3/TRBV12-4	-	-	TRBJ1-3	CASSPGTGNTIYF	TGTGCCAGCAGCCCAGGTACTGGAAACACCATATATTTT
16	TRBV6-6	-	TRBD1	TRBJ1-1	CASSPGTGDLNTEAFF	TGTGCCAGCAGTCCCGGGACAGGAGATTTAAACACTGAAGCTTTCTTT
14	TRBV13	few	-	TRBJ2-5	CASSPGAHQETQYF	TGTGCCAGCAGCCCCGGAGCCCACCAAGAGACCCAGTACTTC
14	TRBV7-2	many	-	TRBJ2-6	CASSLIQGANVLTF	TGTGCCAGCAGCTTAATACAGGGGGCCAACGTCCTGACTTTC